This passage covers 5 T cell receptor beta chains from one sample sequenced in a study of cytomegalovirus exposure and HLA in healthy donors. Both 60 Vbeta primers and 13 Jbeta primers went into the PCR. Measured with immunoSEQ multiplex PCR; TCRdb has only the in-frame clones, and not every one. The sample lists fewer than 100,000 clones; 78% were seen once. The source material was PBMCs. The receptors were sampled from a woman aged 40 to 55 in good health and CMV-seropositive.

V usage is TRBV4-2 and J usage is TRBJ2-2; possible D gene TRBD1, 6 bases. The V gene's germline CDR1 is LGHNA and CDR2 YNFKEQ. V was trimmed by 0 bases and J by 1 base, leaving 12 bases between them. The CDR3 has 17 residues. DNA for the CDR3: TGTGCCAGCAGCCAAGATATGGGCAGGGGGAACACCGGGGAGCTGTTTTTT. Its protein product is CASSQDMGRGNTGELFF.

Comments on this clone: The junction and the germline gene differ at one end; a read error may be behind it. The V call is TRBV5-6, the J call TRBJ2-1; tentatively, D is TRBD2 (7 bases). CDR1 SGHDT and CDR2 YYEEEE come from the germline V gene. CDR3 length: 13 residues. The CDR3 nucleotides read TGTGCCAGCAGCTGGGGAGGGGGTGGTGAGCAGCTCTTC. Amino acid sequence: CASSWGGGGEQLF.

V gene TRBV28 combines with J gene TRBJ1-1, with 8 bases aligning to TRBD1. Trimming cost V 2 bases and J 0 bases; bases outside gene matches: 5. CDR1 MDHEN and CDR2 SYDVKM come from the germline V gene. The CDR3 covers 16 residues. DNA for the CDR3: TGTGCCAGCAGTTTAAGACAGGGGATTATGAACACTGAAGCTTTCTTT. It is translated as CASSLRQGIMNTEAFF.

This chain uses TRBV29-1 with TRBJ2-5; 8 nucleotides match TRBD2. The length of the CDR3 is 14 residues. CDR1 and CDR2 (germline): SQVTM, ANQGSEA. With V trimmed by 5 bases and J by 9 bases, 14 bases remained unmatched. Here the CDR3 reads CSVSGGGLVVAQYF. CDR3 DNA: TGCAGCGTTTCCGGGGGGGGACTAGTGGTGGCCCAGTACTTC. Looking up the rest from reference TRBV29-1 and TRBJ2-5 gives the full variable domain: SAVISQKPSRDICQRGTSLTIQCQVDSQVTMMFWYRQQPGQSLTLIATANQGSEATYESGFVIDKFPISRPNLTFSTLTVSNMSPEDSSIYLCSVSGGGLVVAQYFGPGTRLLVL.

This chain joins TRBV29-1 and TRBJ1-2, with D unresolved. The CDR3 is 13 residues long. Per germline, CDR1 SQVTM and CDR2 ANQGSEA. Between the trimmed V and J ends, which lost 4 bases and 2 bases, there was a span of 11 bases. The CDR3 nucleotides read TGCAGCGTTGCGTCCGCGGGGAACTATGGCTACACCTTC. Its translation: CSVASAGNYGYTF. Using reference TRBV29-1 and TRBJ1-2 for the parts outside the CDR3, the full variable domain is SAVISQKPSRDICQRGTSLTIQCQVDSQVTMMFWYRQQPGQSLTLIATANQGSEATYESGFVIDKFPISRPNLTFSTLTVSNMSPEDSSIYLCSVASAGNYGYTFGSGTRLTVV.